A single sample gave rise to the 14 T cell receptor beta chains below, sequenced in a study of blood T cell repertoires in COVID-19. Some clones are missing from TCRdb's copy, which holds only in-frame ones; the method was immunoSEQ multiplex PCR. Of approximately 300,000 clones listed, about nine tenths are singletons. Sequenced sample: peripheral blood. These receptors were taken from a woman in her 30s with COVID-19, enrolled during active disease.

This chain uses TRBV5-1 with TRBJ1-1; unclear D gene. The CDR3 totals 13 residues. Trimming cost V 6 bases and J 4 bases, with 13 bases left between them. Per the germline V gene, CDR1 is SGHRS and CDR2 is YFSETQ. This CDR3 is CASTKEGGTEAFF. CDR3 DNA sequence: TGCGCCAGCACCAAGGAGGGAGGCACTGAAGCTTTCTTT. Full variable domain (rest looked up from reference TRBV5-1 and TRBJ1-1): KAGVTQTPRYLIKTRGQQVTLSCSPISGHRSVSWYQQTPGQGLQFLFEYFSETQRNKGNFPGRFSGRQFSNSRSEMNVSTLELGDSALYLCASTKEGGTEAFFGQGTRLTVV.

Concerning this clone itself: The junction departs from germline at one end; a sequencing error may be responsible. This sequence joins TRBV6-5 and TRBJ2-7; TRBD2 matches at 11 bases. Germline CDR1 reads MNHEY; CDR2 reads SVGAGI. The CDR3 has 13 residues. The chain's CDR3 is CATLPMTSGIQHF. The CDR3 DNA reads TGTGCCACCCTCCCCATGACTAGCGGGATTCAACACTTC.

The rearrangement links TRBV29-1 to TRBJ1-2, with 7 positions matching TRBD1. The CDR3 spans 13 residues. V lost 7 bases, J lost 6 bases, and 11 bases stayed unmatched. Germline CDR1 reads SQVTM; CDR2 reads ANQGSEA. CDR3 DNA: TGCAGCGCCCGTAGCGGGACAGAGCATGGCTACACCTTC. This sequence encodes CSARSGTEHGYTF.

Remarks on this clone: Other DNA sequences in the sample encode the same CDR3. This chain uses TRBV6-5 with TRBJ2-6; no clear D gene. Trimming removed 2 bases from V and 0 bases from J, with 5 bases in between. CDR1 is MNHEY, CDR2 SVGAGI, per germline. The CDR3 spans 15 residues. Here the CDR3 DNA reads TGTGCCAGCAGTTACCGAGGCTCTGGGGCCAACGTCCTGACTTTC. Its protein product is CASSYRGSGANVLTF.

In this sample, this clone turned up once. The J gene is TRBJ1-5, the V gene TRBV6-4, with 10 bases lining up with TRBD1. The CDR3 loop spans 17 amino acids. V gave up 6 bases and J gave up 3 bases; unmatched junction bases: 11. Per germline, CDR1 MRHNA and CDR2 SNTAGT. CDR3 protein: CASRLDRGQVYNQPQHF. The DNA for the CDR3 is TGTGCCAGCAGACTAGACAGGGGGCAAGTGTACAATCAGCCCCAGCATTTT.

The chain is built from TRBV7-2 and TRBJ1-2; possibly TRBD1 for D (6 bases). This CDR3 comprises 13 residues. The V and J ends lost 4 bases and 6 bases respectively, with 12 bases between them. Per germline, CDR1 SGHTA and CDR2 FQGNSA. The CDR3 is CASSSQGLNGYTF. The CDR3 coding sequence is TGTGCCAGCAGCTCCCAGGGGCTAAATGGCTACACCTTC.

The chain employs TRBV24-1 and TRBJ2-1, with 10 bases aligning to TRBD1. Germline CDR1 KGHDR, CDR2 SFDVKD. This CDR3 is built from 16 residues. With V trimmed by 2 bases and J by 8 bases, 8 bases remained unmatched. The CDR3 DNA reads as TGTGCCACCAGTGATTCGACAGGGGGCCGGTTCGATGAGCAGTTCTTC. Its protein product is CATSDSTGGRFDEQFF.

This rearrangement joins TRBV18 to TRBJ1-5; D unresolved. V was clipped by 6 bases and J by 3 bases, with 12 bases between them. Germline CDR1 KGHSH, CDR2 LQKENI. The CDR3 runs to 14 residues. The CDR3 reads CASSPGLNNQPQHF. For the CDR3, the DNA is TGTGCCAGCTCCCCCGGACTGAACAATCAGCCCCAGCATTTT.

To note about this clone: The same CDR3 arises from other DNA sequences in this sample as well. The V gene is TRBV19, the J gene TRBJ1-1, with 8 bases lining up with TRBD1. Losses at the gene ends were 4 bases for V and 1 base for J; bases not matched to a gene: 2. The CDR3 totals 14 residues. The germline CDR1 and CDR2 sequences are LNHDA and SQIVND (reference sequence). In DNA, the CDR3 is TGTGCCAGTAGTACCACAGGGGGGAACACTGAAGCTTTCTTT. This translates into CASSTTGGNTEAFF.

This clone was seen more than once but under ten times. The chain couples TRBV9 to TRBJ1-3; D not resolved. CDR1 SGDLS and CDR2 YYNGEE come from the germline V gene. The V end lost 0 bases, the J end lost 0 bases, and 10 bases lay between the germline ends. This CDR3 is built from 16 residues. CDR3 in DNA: TGTGCCAGCAGCGTAGATGCGGGAGACTCTGGAAACACCATATATTTT. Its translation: CASSVDAGDSGNTIYF.

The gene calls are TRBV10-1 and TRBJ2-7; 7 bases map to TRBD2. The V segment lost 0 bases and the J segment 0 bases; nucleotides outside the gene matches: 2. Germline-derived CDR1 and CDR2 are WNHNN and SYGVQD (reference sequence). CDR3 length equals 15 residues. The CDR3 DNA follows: TGCGCCAGCAGTGAGTCACCGGGGGGCTCCTACGAGCAGTACTTC. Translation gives CASSESPGGSYEQYF.

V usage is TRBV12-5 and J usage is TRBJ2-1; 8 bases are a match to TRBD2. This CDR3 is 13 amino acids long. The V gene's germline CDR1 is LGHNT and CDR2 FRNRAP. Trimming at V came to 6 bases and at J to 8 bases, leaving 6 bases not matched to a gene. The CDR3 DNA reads TGTGCTAGTGGGCCCGGGACTAGGGATGAGCAGTTCTTC. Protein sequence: CASGPGTRDEQFF.

The CDR3 region is CASSYPLLAGLPYEQFF. In DNA form, the CDR3 reads TGTGCCAGCAGTTACCCCCTTCTAGCGGGGCTCCCGTATGAGCAGTTCTTC. V usage is TRBV6-2 or TRBV6-3 and J usage is TRBJ2-1, with 9 positions matching TRBD2. Germline values: CDR1 MNHEY, CDR2 SVGEGT. The junction had 13 bases not matched to a gene; V was cut back by 2 bases and J by 8 bases. The CDR3 is made up of 17 amino acids.

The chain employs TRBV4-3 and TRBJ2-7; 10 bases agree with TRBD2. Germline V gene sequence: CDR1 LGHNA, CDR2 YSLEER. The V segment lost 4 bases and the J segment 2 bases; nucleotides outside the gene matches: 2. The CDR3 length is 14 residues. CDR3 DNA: TGCGCCAGCAGCCGCGGACTAGCGGCCTACGAGCAGTACTTC. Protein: CASSRGLAAYEQYF.